A single sample gave rise to the 12 T cell receptor beta chains below, sequenced in a study of T cell responses to AZD1222 COVID-19 vaccine. Clones were sequenced by immunoSEQ multiplex PCR, and TCRdb holds only the in-frame ones, with some missing. Among about 94,000 clones listed, 85% were seen once. This sample comprised peripheral blood, obtained 28 days after the second AZD1222 dose. These receptors all stem from an adult who received the AZD1222 COVID-19 vaccine.

The rearrangement joins TRBV6-2 or TRBV6-3 to TRBJ2-7, with D uncertain. This CDR3 has 14 residues. Germline assignment: CDR1 MNHEY and CDR2 SVGEGT. V lost 0 bases, J lost 0 bases, and 6 bases lay in between. DNA for the CDR3: TGTGCCAGCAGTTACTCGGGCACCTCCTACGAGCAGTACTTC. Its protein is CASSYSGTSYEQYF.

The CDR3 sequence is CASKPYARYEQYF. In DNA form, the CDR3 reads TGTGCCTCAAAGCCGTACGCGCGGTACGAGCAGTACTTC. This chain joins TRBV27 and TRBJ2-7; D not certain. V lost 11 bases and J lost 4, with 18 bases in between. Per the germline V gene, CDR1 is MNHEY and CDR2 is SMNVEV (reference sequence). CDR3 length: 13 residues.

This rearrangement joins TRBV4-1 to TRBJ2-3; D perhaps matches TRBD2 (6 bases). Germline-derived CDR1 and CDR2 are MGHRA and YSYEKL. This CDR3 spans 15 amino acids. V was trimmed by 0 bases and J by 4 bases, leaving 11 bases between them. The CDR3 loop reads CASSQDWDSPDTQYF. In DNA form, the CDR3 reads TGCGCCAGCAGCCAAGACTGGGACTCCCCAGATACGCAGTATTTT.

The chain recombines TRBV19 with TRBJ1-5; D not resolved. V was shortened by 6 bases and J by 5 bases, with 14 bases between the two germline ends. CDR1 and CDR2 (germline): LNHDA, SQIVND (reference sequence). The CDR3 covers 14 residues. The CDR3 region has the DNA TGTGCCAGTAGCCCTCCAGTTAGGTATCAGCCCCAGCATTTT. Protein: CASSPPVRYQPQHF.

V gene TRBV5-4 combines with J gene TRBJ2-3; D is undetermined. There are 13 residues in the CDR3. CDR1 is SGHNT, CDR2 YYREEE, per germline (reference sequence). Trimming removed 3 bases at V and 1 base at J, with 6 bases between. The CDR3 region is CASSSRGTDTQYF. The DNA of the CDR3 is TGTGCCAGCAGCTCTCGGGGCACAGATACGCAGTATTTT.

This sequence joins TRBV5-4 and TRBJ1-3; D gene unclear. V was clipped by 4 bases and J by 6 bases, with 8 bases between them. Per germline, CDR1 SGHNT and CDR2 YYREEE (reference sequence). CDR3 length: 12 amino acids. The CDR3 protein is CASSSELNTIYF. CDR3 coding DNA: TGTGCCAGCAGCAGCGAATTAAACACCATATATTTT.

This chain connects TRBV5-1 to TRBJ2-7; TRBD1 might be the D (6 bases). The germline CDR1 and CDR2 sequences are SGHRS and YFSETQ. V was trimmed by 4 bases and J by 1 base, leaving 12 bases between them. This CDR3 contains 14 residues. The CDR3 DNA follows: TGCGCCAGCAGCACCCCGACAGGTTCCTACGAGCAGTACTTC. This codes for CASSTPTGSYEQYF.

The chain uses TRBV19 and TRBJ2-5, with D uncertain. Germline V gene sequence: CDR1 LNHDA, CDR2 SQIVND (reference sequence). The germline V and J ends were trimmed by 10 bases and 0 bases, with 12 bases remaining between them. This CDR3 is 13 amino acids long. The DNA of the CDR3 is TGTGCCACAACTTATAGGGACCAAGAGACCCAGTACTTC. Its translation: CATTYRDQETQYF.

The CDR3 region has the DNA TGTGCCAGCAGTGAATGGACAGGGGTATACAATGAGCAGTTCTTC. Translation gives CASSEWTGVYNEQFF. The chain carries TRBV6-1 and TRBJ2-1; 9 bases agree with TRBD1. Germline CDR1 and CDR2: MNHNS and SASEGT. V lost 2 bases to trimming and J lost 4 bases; unmatched junction nucleotides: 3. The CDR3 is 15 residues long.

This chain connects TRBV7-9 to TRBJ2-3; TRBD2 aligns across 14 bases. With V trimmed by 5 bases and J by 9 bases, 7 bases remained unmatched. Germline CDR1 is SEHNR and CDR2 is FQNEAQ (reference sequence). This CDR3 contains 15 residues. This CDR3 reads CASSLGTSGSVTQYF. The DNA for the CDR3 is TGTGCCAGCAGCCTAGGGACTAGCGGGAGCGTAACGCAGTATTTT.

The CDR3 protein is CASRASGIGQTQYF. The CDR3 DNA follows: TGTGCCAGCAGAGCTAGCGGGATTGGGCAGACCCAGTACTTC. V is TRBV27 and J is TRBJ2-5, with TRBD2 matching 9 bases. CDR3 length: 14 residues. The junction had 8 bases not matched to a gene; V was cut back by 6 bases and J by 6 bases. Germline V CDR1 and CDR2: MNHEY, SMNVEV (reference sequence).

The chain couples TRBV19 to TRBJ2-1, with TRBD2 matching over 8 bases. This CDR3 contains 15 residues. Germline trimming cut 3 bases from V and 6 bases from J; bases unmatched to any gene: 7. CDR1 and CDR2 (germline): LNHDA, SQIVND (reference sequence). CDR3 loop: CASSMGLEWTNEQFF. The CDR3 DNA reads as TGTGCCAGTAGTATGGGACTAGAGTGGACCAATGAGCAGTTCTTC.